This TCR beta chain was retrieved from a study of multiple sclerosis patients with progressive multifocal leukoencephalopathy. Germline CDR1 and CDR2: LNHDA and SQIVND (reference sequence). The ends lost 4 bases at V and 8 bases at J; junction bases unmatched: 8. This CDR3 comprises 15 residues. A word on this clone: What it binds is not known.

The assay was immunoSEQ multiplex PCR, and TCRdb's table has in-frame clones only and misses some. Of more than 25,000 clones in the sample, 88% were seen once. Time point reported: before natalizumab initiation. Study-level findings and limits: Clones expanded at PML were already present before and during natalizumab.

The V gene is TRBV19, the J gene TRBJ2-1; 10 nucleotides align to TRBD2. The sample taken for sequencing was PBMCs. This TCR came from a human donor with multiple sclerosis. The CDR3 here is CASSTSGGQRDEQFF. Here the CDR3 DNA reads TGTGCCAGTAGTACTAGCGGGGGACAGCGAGATGAGCAGTTCTTC.